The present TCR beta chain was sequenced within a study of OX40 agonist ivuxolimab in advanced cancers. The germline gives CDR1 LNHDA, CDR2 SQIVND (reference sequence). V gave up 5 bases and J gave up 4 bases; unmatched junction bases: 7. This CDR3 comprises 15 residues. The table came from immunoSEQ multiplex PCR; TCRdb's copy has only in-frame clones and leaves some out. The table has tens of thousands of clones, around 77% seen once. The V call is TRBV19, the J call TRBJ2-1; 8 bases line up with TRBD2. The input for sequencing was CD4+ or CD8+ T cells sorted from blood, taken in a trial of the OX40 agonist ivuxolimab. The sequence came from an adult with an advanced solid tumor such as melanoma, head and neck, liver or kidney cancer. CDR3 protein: CASSLSASGYNEQFF. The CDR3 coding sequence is TGTGCCAGTAGTTTGTCGGCTAGCGGGTACAATGAGCAGTTCTTC.